The sequence of this TCR beta chain was determined in a study of human T cells and chemical hapten exposure. The V end lost 5 bases, the J end lost 0 bases, and 4 bases lay between the germline ends. Germline loops: CDR1 MDHEN, CDR2 SYDVKM. This CDR3 is 12 amino acids long. Broader study findings: Clustering by CDR3 similarity yielded significantly more large clusters from expanded TCRs than controls. Unchanged with DPC sensitization were TCRs above 1 in 1000 frequency.

It was the library that attached unique molecular identifiers to individual cDNA molecules. One entry per CDR3 protein, called by TCRdb with MiXCR from the RACE reads. The profile shows around 40,000 distinct CDR3 sequences, over 9.5% of them singletons. The sample's time point: patch test 3, about 24 weeks after DPC sensitization. Described treatment: therapeutic diphenylcyclopropenone sensitization with weekly scalp DPC. Whole blood, unfractionated, served as the material for total RNA extraction. To note about this clonotype: Its antigen is still unknown.

The specimen was whole blood, collected in connection with sensitization to the hapten diphenylcyclopropenone (DPC). The TCR was taken from a woman between 40 and 50 years old with alopecia areata. Some clones in this sample may be carry-over from other donors' samples. The V call is TRBV28, the J call TRBJ1-2; no clear D gene. CDR3: CASSRANYGYTF. CDR3 sequence (DNA): TGTGCCAGCAGTAGAGCTAACTATGGCTACACCTTC.